These T cell receptor beta chains were read from a single sample in a study of blood T cell repertoires in COVID-19. Method: immunoSEQ multiplex PCR; TCRdb's copy keeps in-frame clones and lacks some. The table has around 480,000 clones, around 88% seen once. Material: peripheral blood. The receptor source for this set is a woman between 45 and 60 years old with COVID-19, enrolled during active disease. Both conserved end residues are part of each CDR3. The D gene is left open where the match is weak. Clone size, where shown, is once, few, many, or a class for clones that have expanded.

J gene: TRBJ2-7; clone size: -; D gene: -; V gene: TRBV7-8; CDR3 DNA: TGTGCCAGCAGCTCAAGCGGGGAGCAGTACTTC; CDR3 protein: CASSSSGEQYF
J gene: TRBJ1-2; clone size: -; D gene: TRBD1; V gene: TRBV28; CDR3 DNA: TGTGCCAGCAGTACCGGACAGGGTTGGGGCTACACCTTC; CDR3 protein: CASSTGQGWGYTF
J gene: TRBJ1-3; clone size: -; D gene: -; V gene: TRBV30; CDR3 DNA: TGTGCCTGGAGCCCAGGGGATTCTGGAAACACCATATATTTT; CDR3 protein: CAWSPGDSGNTIYF
J gene: TRBJ2-7; clone size: -; D gene: -; V gene: TRBV5-6; CDR3 DNA: TGTGCCAGCAGCGGACCCGGGGAGGTGACCTACGAGCAGTACTTC; CDR3 protein: CASSGPGEVTYEQYF
J gene: TRBJ2-1; clone size: -; D gene: TRBD2; V gene: TRBV5-5; CDR3 DNA: TGTGCCAGCAGCTTGGCACTAGCGGGGGGGCCGGGTGAGCAGTTCTTC; CDR3 protein: CASSLALAGGPGEQFF
J gene: TRBJ1-2; clone size: -; D gene: -; V gene: TRBV19; CDR3 DNA: TGTGCCAGTAGTATAGATAGCGAGGTGGGGGCGTTTGGCTACACCTTC; CDR3 protein: CASSIDSEVGAFGYTF
J gene: TRBJ1-2; clone size: -; D gene: TRBD1; V gene: TRBV24-1; CDR3 DNA: TGTGCCACCAGTGACGTCGGACAGGCCCAGGAGGGCTACACCTTC; CDR3 protein: CATSDVGQAQEGYTF
J gene: TRBJ1-1; clone size: -; D gene: -; V gene: TRBV12-3/TRBV12-4; CDR3 DNA: TGTGCCAGCAGTTTGGGACAAAACGGAGCTTTCTTT; CDR3 protein: CASSLGQNGAFF
J gene: TRBJ2-7; clone size: -; D gene: TRBD1; V gene: TRBV19; CDR3 DNA: TGTGCCAGTAGTTCAGGACAGGGCTACGAGCAGTACTTC; CDR3 protein: CASSSGQGYEQYF
J gene: TRBJ2-1; clone size: -; D gene: -; V gene: TRBV2; CDR3 DNA: TGTGCCAGCAGTGAAGGCACAATCACTGAGCAGTTCTTC; CDR3 protein: CASSEGTITEQFF
J gene: TRBJ2-7; clone size: once; D gene: -; V gene: TRBV7-2; CDR3 DNA: TGTGCCAGCAGCTTTTTAAACGAGCAGTACTTC; CDR3 protein: CASSFLNEQYF
J gene: TRBJ1-1; clone size: once; D gene: TRBD1; V gene: TRBV2; CDR3 DNA: TGTGCCAGCAGCCACAGGGACAGGGGAATGTCGAGAACTGAAGCTTTCTTT; CDR3 protein: CASSHRDRGMSRTEAFF
J gene: TRBJ1-5; clone size: -; D gene: -; V gene: TRBV4-1; CDR3 DNA: TGCGCCAGCAGCCACCCCACTTCCGGCAATCAGCCCCAGCATTTT; CDR3 protein: CASSHPTSGNQPQHF
J gene: TRBJ1-2; clone size: -; D gene: TRBD1; V gene: TRBV6-5; CDR3 DNA: TGTGCCAGCAGACACAGGGGGAACTATGGCTACACCTTC; CDR3 protein: CASRHRGNYGYTF
J gene: TRBJ1-1; clone size: -; D gene: TRBD1; V gene: TRBV7-2; CDR3 DNA: TGTGCCAGCAGCTTAACAGGGGACATTAACACTGAAGCTTTCTTT; CDR3 protein: CASSLTGDINTEAFF
J gene: TRBJ1-5; clone size: -; D gene: TRBD1; V gene: TRBV5-4; CDR3 DNA: TGTGCCAGCAGTCGAAACGGGACAGGGGGTCAGCCCCAGCATTTT; CDR3 protein: CASSRNGTGGQPQHF
J gene: TRBJ2-7; clone size: -; D gene: TRBD1; V gene: TRBV19; CDR3 DNA: TGTGCCAGTAGTAGGAACTCGGGACAGGGAGTTTACGAGCAGTACTTC; CDR3 protein: CASSRNSGQGVYEQYF
J gene: TRBJ2-5; clone size: -; D gene: -; V gene: TRBV6-5; CDR3 DNA: TGTGCCAGCAGTCCCGACTACCAAGAGACCCAGTACTTC; CDR3 protein: CASSPDYQETQYF
J gene: TRBJ1-5; clone size: -; D gene: -; V gene: TRBV5-1; CDR3 DNA: TGCGCCAGCAGCACCACAGGGATGAGCAATCAGCCCCAGCATTTT; CDR3 protein: CASSTTGMSNQPQHF
J gene: TRBJ2-7; clone size: -; D gene: -; V gene: TRBV28; CDR3 DNA: TGTGCCAGCAGTTTGCTGGGGGGCGAGCAGTACTTC; CDR3 protein: CASSLLGGEQYF
J gene: TRBJ1-1; clone size: -; D gene: -; V gene: TRBV4-1; CDR3 DNA: TGCGCCAGCAGCCAGAATCAGGGAAAGTACACTGAAGCTTTCTTT; CDR3 protein: CASSQNQGKYTEAFF
J gene: TRBJ1-1; clone size: -; D gene: -; V gene: TRBV12-3/TRBV12-4; CDR3 DNA: TGTGCCAGCTCACGAGCCCAAGCTGAAGCTTTCTTT; CDR3 protein: CASSRAQAEAFF
J gene: TRBJ2-5; clone size: -; D gene: -; V gene: TRBV24-1; CDR3 DNA: TGTGCCACCAGTAAACACGGCGACGCGGGAGAGACCCAGTACTTC; CDR3 protein: CATSKHGDAGETQYF
J gene: TRBJ2-1; clone size: -; D gene: -; V gene: TRBV5-1; CDR3 DNA: TGCGCCAGCAGCCGTCGGGACTCCGAAGGCGATGAGCAGTTCTTC; CDR3 protein: CASSRRDSEGDEQFF
J gene: TRBJ1-1; clone size: -; D gene: -; V gene: TRBV5-5; CDR3 DNA: TGTGCCAGCGAACATATTCAAATGAACACTGAAGCTTTCTTT; CDR3 protein: CASEHIQMNTEAFF
J gene: TRBJ2-1; clone size: -; D gene: -; V gene: TRBV19; CDR3 DNA: TGTGCCAGTGGGACACTATCCTACAATGAGCAGTTCTTC; CDR3 protein: CASGTLSYNEQFF
J gene: TRBJ1-2; clone size: -; D gene: -; V gene: TRBV7-9; CDR3 DNA: TGTGCCAGCAGCCAAGAAGGGGAAGGAGGCTACACCTTC; CDR3 protein: CASSQEGEGGYTF
J gene: TRBJ2-2; clone size: -; D gene: -; V gene: TRBV25-1; CDR3 DNA: TGTGCCAGCAGTGATTCACGGGGATACACCGGGGAGCTGTTTTTT; CDR3 protein: CASSDSRGYTGELFF
J gene: TRBJ2-1; clone size: -; D gene: -; V gene: TRBV15; CDR3 DNA: TGTGCCACCAGCAGAGATTGGGCGAGCTCCTACAATGAGCAGTTCTTC; CDR3 protein: CATSRDWASSYNEQFF
J gene: TRBJ1-2; clone size: -; D gene: TRBD1; V gene: TRBV12-3/TRBV12-4; CDR3 DNA: TGTGCCAGCAGTACCAAGACAGGGGGCTACACCTTC; CDR3 protein: CASSTKTGGYTF
J gene: TRBJ1-2; clone size: -; D gene: TRBD1; V gene: TRBV27; CDR3 DNA: TGTGCCAGCAGTGGGGGACAGACCACTAACTATGGCTACACCTTC; CDR3 protein: CASSGGQTTNYGYTF